This is a list of T cell receptor beta chains from one sample in a study of blood T cell repertoires in COVID-19. Sequencing was performed with immunoSEQ multiplex PCR; in TCRdb, only in-frame clones are kept and a portion is missing. Counted here are roughly 200,000 clones, roughly three quarters occurring once; the ten biggest clones make up roughly 8.7%. Input material: peripheral blood. These receptors originate from a woman aged 50 to 60 with active or convalescent COVID-19. Both conserved end residues are part of each CDR3. A clone size is listed for some rows: how often the clone was seen (once, few, many), or a class if it is expanded.

j_call: TRBJ2-5
v_call: TRBV9
clone_size: many
cdr3_aa: CASSSIPGLAGEETQYF

j_call: TRBJ1-2
v_call: TRBV30
clone_size: once
cdr3_aa: CAWSAGGAYGYTF

j_call: TRBJ2-7
v_call: TRBV6-6
clone_size: NA
cdr3_aa: CASRDRQGSYEQYF

j_call: TRBJ1-2
v_call: TRBV28
clone_size: NA
cdr3_aa: CASTGEEGTGLYGYTF

j_call: TRBJ1-6
v_call: TRBV28
clone_size: NA
cdr3_aa: CASSSIAAGLRPSFLHF

j_call: TRBJ2-2
v_call: TRBV24-1
clone_size: NA
cdr3_aa: CATSEFGVGTGELFF

j_call: TRBJ1-1
v_call: TRBV6-5
clone_size: NA
cdr3_aa: CASYRRGTEAFF

j_call: TRBJ1-4
v_call: TRBV29-1
clone_size: NA
cdr3_aa: CSVRQGNEKLFF

j_call: TRBJ1-1
v_call: TRBV18
clone_size: NA
cdr3_aa: CASSPRIGQGHPFF

j_call: TRBJ1-2
v_call: TRBV30
clone_size: NA
cdr3_aa: CAWSVLTGGGYGYTF

j_call: TRBJ2-1
v_call: TRBV6-5
clone_size: NA
cdr3_aa: CASPEGLLNNEQFF

j_call: TRBJ1-6
v_call: TRBV6-5
clone_size: NA
cdr3_aa: CASSRTEGSPLHF

j_call: TRBJ2-4
v_call: TRBV5-1
clone_size: NA
cdr3_aa: CASSLEPGGMGSNIQYF

j_call: TRBJ2-1
v_call: TRBV12-3/TRBV12-4
clone_size: NA
cdr3_aa: CASRPHRNEQFF

j_call: TRBJ2-2
v_call: TRBV4-3
clone_size: NA
cdr3_aa: CASSQRDRDGELFF

j_call: TRBJ2-2
v_call: TRBV18
clone_size: few
cdr3_aa: CASSPPGTGATGELFF

j_call: TRBJ1-5
v_call: TRBV7-2
clone_size: NA
cdr3_aa: CASSLGGGHQPQHF

j_call: TRBJ2-5
v_call: TRBV7-2
clone_size: few
cdr3_aa: CASSPQGLEAETQYF

j_call: TRBJ2-5
v_call: TRBV4-2
clone_size: NA
cdr3_aa: CASSQGGSMETQYF

j_call: TRBJ2-1
v_call: TRBV3-1/TRBV3-2
clone_size: NA
cdr3_aa: CASSQAQGQGDEQFF

j_call: TRBJ2-7
v_call: TRBV5-1
clone_size: NA
cdr3_aa: CASSQGLAGVEQYF

j_call: TRBJ1-2
v_call: TRBV7-3
clone_size: many
cdr3_aa: CASSLGQGNYGYTF

j_call: TRBJ1-2
v_call: TRBV23-1
clone_size: NA
cdr3_aa: CASSQGQGTSGYTF

j_call: TRBJ2-5
v_call: TRBV4-3
clone_size: NA
cdr3_aa: CASSQERGAPETQYF

j_call: TRBJ1-1
v_call: TRBV7-2
clone_size: few
cdr3_aa: CASSLLGVGRGGDTEAFF

j_call: TRBJ1-6
v_call: TRBV6-1
clone_size: NA
cdr3_aa: CASSELGGATNSPLHF

j_call: TRBJ1-1
v_call: TRBV10-3
clone_size: NA
cdr3_aa: CATSDRNTEAFF

j_call: TRBJ2-3
v_call: TRBV19
clone_size: NA
cdr3_aa: CASRSGQGAADTQYF

j_call: TRBJ1-2
v_call: TRBV10-2
clone_size: NA
cdr3_aa: CASRDSRSNYGYTF

j_call: TRBJ1-2
v_call: TRBV2
clone_size: NA
cdr3_aa: CASSENRDYGYTF

j_call: TRBJ2-1
v_call: TRBV30
clone_size: NA
cdr3_aa: CAWSPGLAGEQFF

j_call: TRBJ2-1
v_call: TRBV5-1
clone_size: NA
cdr3_aa: CASSPGLAGYNEQFF

j_call: TRBJ1-2
v_call: TRBV19
clone_size: NA
cdr3_aa: CASSRDPGLGGGYTF

j_call: TRBJ1-6
v_call: TRBV7-2
clone_size: NA
cdr3_aa: CASSLVTNSNSPLHF

j_call: TRBJ1-4
v_call: TRBV5-1
clone_size: few
cdr3_aa: CASSQGAGHEKLFF

j_call: TRBJ2-7
v_call: TRBV27
clone_size: NA
cdr3_aa: CASSLKPGLMYEQYF

j_call: TRBJ2-3
v_call: TRBV4-1
clone_size: NA
cdr3_aa: CASSLHEGQYDTDTQYF

j_call: TRBJ1-5
v_call: TRBV28
clone_size: few
cdr3_aa: CASGNRAQPQHF

j_call: TRBJ2-3
v_call: TRBV5-5
clone_size: NA
cdr3_aa: CASSTIEVDTQYF

j_call: TRBJ2-2
v_call: TRBV27
clone_size: few
cdr3_aa: CASSPYRPTSGGETGELFF

j_call: TRBJ2-7
v_call: TRBV19
clone_size: NA
cdr3_aa: CASTRTATAYEQYF

j_call: TRBJ2-7
v_call: TRBV7-8
clone_size: few
cdr3_aa: CASSLTDRGYEQYF

j_call: TRBJ2-5
v_call: TRBV20-1
clone_size: few
cdr3_aa: CSASRASGRALSETQYF